The source of this T cell receptor beta chain is a study of immune evolution from preneoplasia to lung adenocarcinoma. Measured with immunoSEQ multiplex PCR; TCRdb has only the in-frame clones, and not every one. The table has about 5,000 clones, more than 75% seen once. A word on this clone: Its antigen is not known.

In germline, CDR1 is SGHRS, CDR2 YFSETQ. With V trimmed by 0 bases and J by 9 bases, 6 bases remained unmatched. CDR3 size: 14 residues. The study's findings and limits: Top clone frequencies peaked in normal lung, apparently declining through invasive adenocarcinoma. Clonality was highest in normal lung, lower in later-stage lesions apparently.

Input material: FFPE lung adenocarcinoma in situ tissue. J is TRBJ2-1 and V is TRBV5-1, with 7 nucleotides matching TRBD1. The sequence was collected from a person aged 65 to 85 with lung adenocarcinoma. The CDR3 here is CASSLGTGLAEQFF. The CDR3 nucleotides are TGCGCCAGCAGCTTGGGGACAGGTTTGGCTGAGCAGTTCTTC.